The TCR beta chain described here comes from a study of blood T cell repertoires in COVID-19. The V and J ends lost 1 base and 3 bases respectively, with 10 bases between them. Germline V CDR1 and CDR2: SGHVS, FQNEAQ. This CDR3 contains 15 residues. Sequencing used immunoSEQ multiplex PCR; TCRdb keeps in-frame clones, though not all of them. The sample has over 450,000 clones, about 88% seen once. The V gene is TRBV7-8, the J gene TRBJ1-5, with TRBD1 as a possible D gene (6 bases). The sample was peripheral blood. The origin of this receptor is a man aged 18 to 35 with COVID-19, enrolled during active disease. The CDR3 loop is CASSLEGVINQPQHF. CDR3 DNA: TGTGCCAGCAGCTTAGAGGGGGTTATCAATCAGCCCCAGCATTTT.